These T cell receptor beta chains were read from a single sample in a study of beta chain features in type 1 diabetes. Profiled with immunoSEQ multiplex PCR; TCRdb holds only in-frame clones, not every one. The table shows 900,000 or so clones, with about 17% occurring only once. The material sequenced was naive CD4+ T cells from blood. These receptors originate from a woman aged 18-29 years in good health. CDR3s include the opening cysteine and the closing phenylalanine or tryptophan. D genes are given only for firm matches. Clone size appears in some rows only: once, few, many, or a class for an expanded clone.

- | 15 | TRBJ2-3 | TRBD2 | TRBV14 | CASSQGLAGADTQYF | TGTGCCAGCAGCCAAGGCCTAGCGGGAGCAGATACGCAGTATTTT
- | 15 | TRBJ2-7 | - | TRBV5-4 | CASSLVGIGSYEQYF | TGTGCCAGCAGCTTGGTCGGGATCGGGTCCTACGAGCAGTACTTC
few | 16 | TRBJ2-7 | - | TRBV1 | CTSSHFNGQGTYEQYF | TGCACCAGCAGCCATTTCAATGGGCAGGGTACCTACGAGCAGTACTTC
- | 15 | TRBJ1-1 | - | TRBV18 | CASALHRMKNTEAFF | TGTGCCAGCGCCCTCCACAGGATGAAGAACACTGAAGCTTTCTTT
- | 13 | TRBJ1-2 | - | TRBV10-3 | CAIMREGNYGYTF | TGTGCCATCATGAGGGAGGGCAACTATGGCTACACCTTC
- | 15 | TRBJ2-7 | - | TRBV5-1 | CASSLASGYVYEQYF | TGCGCCAGCAGCTTGGCCTCCGGGTATGTCTACGAGCAGTACTTC
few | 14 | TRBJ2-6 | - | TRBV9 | CASSVSTGANVLTF | TGTGCCAGCAGCGTATCCACTGGGGCCAACGTCCTGACTTTC
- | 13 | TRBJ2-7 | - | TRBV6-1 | CASRPGPLPEQYF | TGTGCCAGCAGACCCGGGCCCTTACCTGAGCAGTACTTC
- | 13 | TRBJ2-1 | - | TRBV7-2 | CASSSGPVGEQFF | TGTGCCAGCAGCTCGGGCCCAGTCGGTGAGCAGTTCTTC
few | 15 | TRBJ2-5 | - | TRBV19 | CASSITAGGTETQYF | TGTGCCAGTAGTATAACGGCAGGGGGGACAGAGACCCAGTACTTC
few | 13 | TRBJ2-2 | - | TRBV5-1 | CASMGVAAGELFF | TGCGCCAGCATGGGGGTTGCCGCCGGGGAGCTGTTTTTT
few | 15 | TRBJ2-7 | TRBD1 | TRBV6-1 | CASSKPGTGGYEQYF | TGTGCCAGCAGTAAACCCGGGACAGGTGGATACGAGCAGTACTTC
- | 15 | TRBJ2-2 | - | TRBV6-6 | CASGRLGLNTGELFF | TGTGCCAGCGGCCGACTGGGACTCAACACCGGGGAGCTGTTTTTT
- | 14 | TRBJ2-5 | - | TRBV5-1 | CASSTGLGGWTQYF | TGCGCCAGCAGCACTGGACTAGGGGGGTGGACCCAGTACTTC
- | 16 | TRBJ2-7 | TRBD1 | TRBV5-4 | CASSLGAGTGNHEQYF | TGTGCCAGCAGTTTGGGGGCCGGGACAGGGAACCACGAGCAGTACTTC
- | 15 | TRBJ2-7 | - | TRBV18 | CASSPVAGSSYEQYF | TGTGCCAGCTCACCAGTGGCGGGTAGCTCCTACGAGCAGTACTTC
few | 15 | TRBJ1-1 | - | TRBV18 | CASSPPYSMNTEAFF | TGTGCCAGCTCACCACCATACAGTATGAACACTGAAGCTTTCTTT
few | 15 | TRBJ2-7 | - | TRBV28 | CASKPPGRSSYEQYF | TGTGCCAGCAAACCCCCGGGCCGTAGCTCCTACGAGCAGTACTTC
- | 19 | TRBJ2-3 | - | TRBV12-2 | CASRPRCGSPTECTDTQYF | TGTGCAAGTCGCCCTAGGTGTGGAAGTCCAACGGAATGCACAGATACGCAGTATTTT
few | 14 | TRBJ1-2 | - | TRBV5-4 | CASSRRDSGYGYTF | TGTGCCAGCAGCCGGAGGGATTCCGGTTACGGCTACACCTTC
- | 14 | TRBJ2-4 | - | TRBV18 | CASSPPTGKNIQYF | TGTGCCAGCTCACCTCCCACGGGCAAAAACATTCAGTACTTC
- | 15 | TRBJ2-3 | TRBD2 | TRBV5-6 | CATKLAGVGTDTQYF | TGTGCCACCAAACTAGCGGGAGTGGGCACAGATACGCAGTATTTT
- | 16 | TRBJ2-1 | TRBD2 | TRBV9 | CASSPGIAGVLNEQFF | TGTGCCAGCAGCCCCGGGATAGCGGGAGTTTTGAATGAGCAGTTCTTC
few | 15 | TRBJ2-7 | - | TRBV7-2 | CASSLGGLANHEQYF | TGTGCCAGCAGCTTAGGGGGGCTAGCGAACCACGAGCAGTACTTC